The T cell receptor beta chain under discussion was sequenced for a study of cytomegalovirus exposure and HLA in healthy donors. Study-wide findings and caveats: Later on, a genetic analysis was performed. It linked a missense variant in DCLRE1C with V- and J-gene trimming of TCR beta. Another analysis was done later, and it associated roughly 15,000 TCR beta sequences with HLA alleles at 0.05 false discovery rate.

Healthy bone marrow donors supplied every sample. This CDR3 comprises 15 residues. The V segment lost 5 bases and the J segment 3 bases; nucleotides outside the gene matches: 6. Germline CDR1 reads LNHDA; CDR2 reads SQIVND (reference sequence). With respect to this clone: Antigen specificity is unknown.

The PCR was carried out with 60 Vbeta primers and 13 Jbeta primers. The repertoire was sequenced with immunoSEQ multiplex PCR; TCRdb's copy has only in-frame clones and lacks some. The data contain under 150,000 clones, 82% of them singletons. Sequenced: PBMCs. This receptor was taken from a male donor in good health and CMV-seronegative. V usage is TRBV19 and J usage is TRBJ2-7, with TRBD2 matching over 11 bases. CDR3 in amino acids: CASSVQTSGDYEQYF. In DNA, the CDR3 is TGTGCCAGTAGTGTCCAGACTAGCGGGGACTACGAGCAGTACTTC.